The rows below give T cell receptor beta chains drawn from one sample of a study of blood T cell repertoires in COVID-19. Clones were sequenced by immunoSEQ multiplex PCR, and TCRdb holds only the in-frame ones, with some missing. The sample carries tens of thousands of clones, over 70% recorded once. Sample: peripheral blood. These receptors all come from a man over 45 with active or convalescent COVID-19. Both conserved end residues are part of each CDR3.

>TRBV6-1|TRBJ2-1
CASSEETGGSNEQFF
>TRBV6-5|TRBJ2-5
CASYEGGGLTQYF
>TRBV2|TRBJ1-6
CASSPRGAPSSYNSPLHF
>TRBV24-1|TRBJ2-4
CATSDSPGSLAKNIQYF
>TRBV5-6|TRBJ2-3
CASSPRTSGYTDTQYF
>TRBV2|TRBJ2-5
CASSDSGQGKETQYF
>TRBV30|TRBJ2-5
CAWSVLVGETQYF
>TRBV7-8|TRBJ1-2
CASSLVGATGGGGHYGYTF
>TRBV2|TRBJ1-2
CASSSDRERGYTF
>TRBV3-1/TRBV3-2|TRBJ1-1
CASSHTNTEAFF
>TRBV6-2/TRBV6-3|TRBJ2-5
CASSYSTTAAYQETQYF